The table lists the clone carrying this TCR beta chain with a count of one. What it recognizes is unknown. The sample comes from a study of shared clonotypes between healthy human individuals. Findings and caveats of the study: Sampling was confined to blood; repertoires within tissues likely differ.

Using ten immunoSEQ deep assay plates, investigators sequenced unsorted PBMC DNA. This table comes from immunoSEQ multiplex PCR, and its TCRdb copy is limited to in-frame clones, with some not included. The sample holds over 400,000 clones; more than 65% are singletons and the top ten take over 9.5%. The CDR3 spans 17 residues. V lost 0 bases and J lost 5, with 20 bases in between. Germline V gene sequence: CDR1 SGDLS, CDR2 YYNGEE. Recent vaccinations or acute infections were absent in the healthy HIV-negative adult donors. Every contributor of samples was a Caucasian grown-up residing in Nashville, Tennessee.

The sample consisted of PBMCs. The chain joins TRBV9 to TRBJ2-5, with D tentatively TRBD1 or TRBD2 (6 bases each). This TCR was recovered from a woman in her thirties or forties in good health. Some clones in this sample may be carry-over from other donors' samples. The CDR3 is CASSVGGGGSGVETQYF. The CDR3 nucleotides read TGTGCCAGCAGCGTAGGAGGGGGTGGCTCGGGGGTCGAGACCCAGTACTTC. Supplemented by reference TRBV9 and TRBJ2-5, the full variable domain reads DSGVTQTPKHLITATGQRVTLRCSPRSGDLSVYWYQQSLDQGLQFLIQYYNGEERAKGNILERFSAQQFPDLHSELNLSSLELGDSALYFCASSVGGGGSGVETQYFGPGTRLLVL.